This T cell receptor beta chain appears in the sequencing data of a study of regulatory T cells in long-lasting Graves disease. Study conclusions and caveats: Persistent patients shared more public clonotypes (roughly 2,800) than new patients (roughly 970).

Germline CDR1 reads SGHTA; CDR2 reads FQGNSA. V was pared by 1 base and J by 7 bases, with 17 bases between. The CDR3 is 16 residues long. This sample's time point: newly diagnosed GD, antithyroid drugs for less than 3 months. PBMC-derived RNA was used for the TCR library. Arm-PCR of CDR3 regions with iRepertoire HTBI primers generated TCR beta libraries. TCRdb fed the multiplex PCR reads into MiXCR, producing one record per CDR3 protein. The table lists around 480,000 distinct CDR3 sequences, 15% to 20% of them singletons. This clonotype was seen many times. Its cognate antigen is unknown. These data also formed part of another study, on T cells in Graves' hyperthyroidism and ophthalmopathy.

The genes are TRBV7-2 and TRBJ2-4; TRBD2 might be the D (7 bases). This TCR came from a woman aged 35 to 60 with Graves disease. Source: peripheral blood mononuclear cells (PBMCs), taken at new diagnosis, from a patient treated with antithyroid drugs. DNA for the CDR3: TGTGCCAGCAGCTTAGGGGCAGGGAGGGGGACTAACATTCAGTACTTC. This gives the protein CASSLGAGRGTNIQYF.